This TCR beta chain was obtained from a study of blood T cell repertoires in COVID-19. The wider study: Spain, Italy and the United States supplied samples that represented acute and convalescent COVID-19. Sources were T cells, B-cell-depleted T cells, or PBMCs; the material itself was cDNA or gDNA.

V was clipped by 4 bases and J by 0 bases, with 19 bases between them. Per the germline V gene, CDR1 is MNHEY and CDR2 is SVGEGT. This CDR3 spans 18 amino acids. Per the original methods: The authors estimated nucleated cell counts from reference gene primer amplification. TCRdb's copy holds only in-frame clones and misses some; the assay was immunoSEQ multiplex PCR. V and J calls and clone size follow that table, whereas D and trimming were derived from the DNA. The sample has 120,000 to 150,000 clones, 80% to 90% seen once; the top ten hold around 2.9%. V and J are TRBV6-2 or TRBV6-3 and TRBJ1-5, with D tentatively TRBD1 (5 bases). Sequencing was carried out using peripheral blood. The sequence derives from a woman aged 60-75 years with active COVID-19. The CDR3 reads CASSSPRAGAYSNQPQHF. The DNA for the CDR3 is TGTGCCAGCAGTTCTCCCAGGGCGGGAGCGTATAGCAATCAGCCCCAGCATTTT.